These 29 T cell receptor beta chains came from one sample sequenced in a study of neoadjuvant nivolumab and ipilimumab in lung cancer. TCRdb's table, derived via immunoSEQ multiplex PCR, lists solely in-frame clones and lacks some. The sample records thousands of clones, around 69% being singletons. The sequenced sample was tumor tissue, obtained after neoadjuvant nivolumab, alone or with ipilimumab, at or shortly before surgery. The receptors shown here come from an adult with non-small cell lung cancer.

The J gene is TRBJ2-7, the V gene TRBV5-6, with TRBD2 as a possible D gene (5 bases). The CDR3 runs 14 residues. In germline, CDR1 is SGHDT, CDR2 YYEEEE. Trimming stripped 1 base from V and 12 bases from J, with 20 bases between. This CDR3 is CASSLWRAPRYGYF. DNA of the CDR3: TGTGCCAGCAGCTTGTGGCGGGCCCCTCGATATGGGTACTTC.

This clone was seen just once. The chain is built from TRBV12-5 and TRBJ2-1; D is ambiguous. Germline V gene data show CDR1 as LGHNT and CDR2 as FRNRAP. The CDR3 is 13 amino acids. Trimming took 8 bases from V and 3 from J, leaving 11 bases between them. CDR3 DNA: TGTGCTAGTTCCCCGGCCAGCTACAATGAGCAGTTCTTC. Its translation is CASSPASYNEQFF.

The V gene is TRBV5-1, the J gene TRBJ2-7; weak D call: TRBD2 (5 bases). This CDR3 spans 13 amino acids. From germline, CDR1 is SGHRS and CDR2 YFSETQ. V gave up 1 base and J gave up 0 bases, with 5 bases separating them. Here the CDR3 reads CASSLRDSYEQYF. Written as DNA, the CDR3 is TGCGCCAGCAGCTTGCGGGACTCCTACGAGCAGTACTTC. Complete variable domain (other parts from reference TRBV5-1 and TRBJ2-7): KAGVTQTPRYLIKTRGQQVTLSCSPISGHRSVSWYQQTPGQGLQFLFEYFSETQRNKGNFPGRFSGRQFSNSRSEMNVSTLELGDSALYLCASSLRDSYEQYFGPGTRLTVT.

The chain uses TRBV11-1 and TRBJ2-3, with 8 bases fitting TRBD1. The J segment lost 6 bases and the V segment lost 1 base, leaving 6 bases of the junction unmatched. CDR3 length equals 15 residues. Germline assignment: CDR1 SGHAT and CDR2 FQDESV (reference sequence). This CDR3 reads CASSLETGVGDTQYF. DNA of the CDR3: TGTGCCAGCAGCTTAGAGACAGGGGTCGGGGATACGCAGTATTTT.

The chain joins TRBV18 to TRBJ1-2; possible D gene TRBD1, 5 bases. The CDR3 runs 15 residues. Germline CDR1 reads KGHSH; CDR2 reads LQKENI. Trimming took off 6 bases at V and 10 bases at J, with 24 bases between the two ends. CDR3 nucleotides: TGTGCCAGCTCGGTCCGGCGGGGAGGGGAACATGCCTACACCTTC. Its protein is CASSVRRGGEHAYTF.

The chain combines TRBV15 with TRBJ1-1; no definite D call. V shed 1 base and J shed 0 bases, with 9 bases lying between them. Germline CDR1 LNHNV, CDR2 YYDKDF (reference sequence). The CDR3 extends over 15 amino acids. The CDR3 loop is CATSRGISMNTEAFF. The CDR3 coding sequence is TGTGCCACCAGCAGAGGAATCTCGATGAACACTGAAGCTTTCTTT.

This clone was counted a few times. The rearrangement links TRBV6-1 to TRBJ1-1; TRBD1 agrees at 11 bases. CDR3 length equals 13 residues. After removal of 6 bases from V and 10 bases from J, the junction contained 7 bases not matched to a gene. Looked up from germline, CDR1 is MNHNS and CDR2 is SASEGT. CDR3 coding DNA: TGTGCCAGCAGGTATTCCGGGACAGGGGGAGCTTTCTTT. Encoded protein: CASRYSGTGGAFF.

The chain couples TRBV7-3 to TRBJ2-7; D could derive from TRBD1 or TRBD2 (5 bases each). V lost 4 bases to trimming and J lost 3 bases, with 16 bases between them. The CDR3 length is 15 residues. Germline V CDR1 and CDR2: SGHTA, FQGTGA. The chain's CDR3 is CASSSEPGRSYEQYF. DNA of the CDR3: TGTGCCAGCAGCTCAGAACCGGGACGGAGCTACGAGCAGTACTTC.

The chain uses TRBV5-5 and TRBJ1-1; D uncertain. Germline V CDR1 and CDR2: SGHKS, YYEKEE (reference sequence). The CDR3 is 13 amino acids. V lost 0 bases and J 4 bases, leaving 7 bases between the germline ends. The CDR3 region is CASSLAYSTEAFF. As DNA, the CDR3 is TGTGCCAGCAGCTTGGCCTACAGCACTGAAGCTTTCTTT.

V gene TRBV10-3 combines with J gene TRBJ1-5; D gene ambiguous. The germline V gene has CDR1 ENHRY and CDR2 SYGVKD. This CDR3 has 14 residues. Trimming removed 2 bases at V and 5 bases at J, with 10 bases between. The CDR3 loop reads CAISEPGQHQPQHF. CDR3 sequence (DNA): TGTGCCATCAGTGAGCCCGGCCAGCATCAGCCCCAGCATTTT.

This chain connects TRBV11-2 to TRBJ2-1; tentative D call: TRBD2 (6 bases). The V end was cut by 5 bases, the J end by 2 bases, with 16 bases between. This CDR3 has 16 amino acids. Germline CDR1 is SGHAT and CDR2 is FQNNGV. The CDR3 here is CASSTWGEAPYNEQFF. The CDR3 DNA sequence: TGTGCCAGCAGCACTTGGGGGGAGGCCCCCTACAATGAGCAGTTCTTC.

The chain has TRBV28 and TRBJ2-1; 14 nucleotides agree with TRBD2. With 4 bases clipped from V and 10 bases from J, the junction kept 12 bases outside the gene matches. CDR3 length: 17 amino acids. Germline V CDR1 and CDR2: MDHEN, SYDVKM. The CDR3 DNA sequence: TGTGCCAGCAGTTCCATCGGACTAGCGGGAGGCCGGGGGGAGCAGTTCTTC. This codes for CASSSIGLAGGRGEQFF.

The rearrangement links TRBV7-9 to TRBJ2-3; the D is unclear. The CDR3 is 14 amino acids. Germline CDR1 SEHNR, CDR2 FQNEAQ (reference sequence). Trimming removed 1 base at V and 0 bases at J, with 5 bases between. The CDR3 loop is CASSLEGSTDTQYF. CDR3 nucleotide sequence: TGTGCCAGCAGCTTAGAAGGAAGCACAGATACGCAGTATTTT.

The J gene is TRBJ2-2, the V gene TRBV11-2; D remains ambiguous. This CDR3 has 14 residues. Trimming removed 1 base at V and 5 bases at J, with 8 bases between. From germline, CDR1 is SGHAT and CDR2 FQNNGV. As DNA, the CDR3 is TGTGCCAGCAGCTTAGCTGGGGTGACCGGGGAGCTGTTTTTT. It is translated as CASSLAGVTGELFF. Based on the CDR3 plus reference TRBV11-2 and TRBJ2-2, the full variable domain is EAGVAQSPRYKIIEKRQSVAFWCNPISGHATLYWYQQILGQGPKLLIQFQNNGVVDDSQLPKDRFSAERLKGVDSTLKIQPAKLEDSAVYLCASSLAGVTGELFFGEGSRLTVL.

The genes are TRBV5-5 and TRBJ2-3; the D is unclear. Germline loops: CDR1 SGHKS, CDR2 YYEKEE (reference sequence). V lost 1 base and J lost 4, with 4 bases in between. The CDR3 covers 12 residues. The CDR3 protein is CASSLSADTQYF. CDR3 nucleotide sequence: TGTGCCAGCAGCTTGTCCGCAGATACGCAGTATTTT.

The CDR3 DNA reads TGTGCCAGCAGCCCGAAGAACACTGAAGCTTTCTTT. Translating it yields CASSPKNTEAFF. The gene calls are TRBV14 and TRBJ1-1; D is unclear. From germline, CDR1 is SGHDN and CDR2 FVKESK. The CDR3 sequence is 12 residues long. Trimming took off 4 bases at V and 1 base at J, with 4 bases between the two ends.

The V call is TRBV15, the J call TRBJ1-1, with a tentative D call TRBD1 (5 bases). Germline V gives CDR1 LNHNV, CDR2 YYDKDF (reference sequence). The CDR3 totals 13 residues. Trimming took off 6 bases at V and 1 base at J, with 9 bases between the two ends. CDR3 sequence: CATRRQGNTEAFF. For the CDR3, the DNA is TGTGCCACCAGGCGTCAGGGGAACACTGAAGCTTTCTTT.

In this sample, this clone turned up once. The rearrangement links TRBV12-5 to TRBJ2-1, with 9 positions matching TRBD2. From germline, CDR1 is LGHNT and CDR2 FRNRAP. V lost 1 base to trimming and J lost 8 bases; unmatched junction nucleotides: 6. The CDR3 is 15 residues long. Written as DNA, the CDR3 is TGTGCTAGTGGTTTGGGGTCGCGGGGGGGTCATGAGCAGTTCTTC. Translation gives CASGLGSRGGHEQFF.

V usage is TRBV5-1 and J usage is TRBJ2-2, with D perhaps TRBD1 (5 bases). Trimming stripped 4 bases from V and 3 bases from J, with 16 bases between. The germline gives CDR1 SGHRS, CDR2 YFSETQ. The CDR3 consists of 16 residues. This chain's CDR3 is CASSPPRATYTGELFF. The CDR3 DNA reads as TGCGCCAGCAGCCCTCCCAGGGCGACTTACACCGGGGAGCTGTTTTTT.

This chain links TRBV6-1 with TRBJ2-7, with 7 bases lining up with TRBD1. The germline CDR1 and CDR2 sequences are MNHNS and SASEGT. There are 11 residues in the CDR3. Losses at the gene ends were 5 bases for V and 8 bases for J; bases not matched to a gene: 3. CDR3 in amino acids: CASSLTGKQYF. The CDR3 DNA reads TGTGCCAGCAGTTTGACAGGGAAGCAGTACTTC.

This clone showed up just once. V is TRBV2 and J is TRBJ2-3; D is undetermined. The CDR3 spans 14 residues. V lost 6 bases and J 3 bases, leaving 13 bases between the germline ends. CDR1 SNHLY and CDR2 FYNNEI come from the germline V gene. The CDR3 DNA sequence: TGTGCCAGCAGCGCCCTAGTCCAGACAGATACGCAGTATTTT. Translating it yields CASSALVQTDTQYF.

This clone has more than one count but fewer than ten. This chain connects TRBV19 to TRBJ1-1; a weak D match, TRBD1 (5 bases). Trimming removed 11 bases at V and 1 base at J, with 14 bases between. CDR1 is LNHDA, CDR2 SQIVND, per germline (reference sequence). There are 13 residues in the CDR3. CDR3 in amino acids: CASQGGANTEAFF. CDR3 bases: TGTGCCTCCCAGGGAGGAGCGAACACTGAAGCTTTCTTT.

V usage is TRBV2 and J usage is TRBJ2-7; weak D call: TRBD1 (6 bases). The CDR3 runs 14 residues. V gave up 6 bases and J gave up 6 bases, with 18 bases separating them. In germline, CDR1 is SNHLY, CDR2 FYNNEI. The CDR3 DNA reads as TGTGCCAGCAGGATACAGGGTCCAAGTACCGAGCAGTACTTC. Amino acid sequence: CASRIQGPSTEQYF. Supplemented by reference TRBV2 and TRBJ2-7, the full variable domain reads EPEVTQTPSHQVTQMGQEVILRCVPISNHLYFYWYRQILGQKVEFLVSFYNNEISEKSEIFDDQFSVERPDGSNFTLKIRSTKLEDSAMYFCASRIQGPSTEQYFGPGTRLTVT.

This sequence joins TRBV5-4 and TRBJ2-5; 9 bases are a match to TRBD1. This CDR3 has 14 residues. Trimming cost V 4 bases and J 5 bases; bases outside gene matches: 6. CDR1 SGHNT and CDR2 YYREEE come from the germline V gene (reference sequence). DNA for the CDR3: TGTGCCAGCAGCGCCGACAGGGGGGGTGAGACCCAGTACTTC. Translated, it gives CASSADRGGETQYF.

The chain carries TRBV6-1 and TRBJ2-7; 12 bases are a match to TRBD2. V lost 3 bases and J lost 6; bases outside the gene matches: 6. CDR3 size: 15 residues. CDR1 MNHNS and CDR2 SASEGT come from the germline V gene. The CDR3 DNA is TGTGCCAGCAGTGATATACCTAGCGGGAGGGGCGAGCAGTACTTC. This translates into CASSDIPSGRGEQYF.

The J gene is TRBJ2-7, the V gene TRBV2, with D tentatively TRBD1 or TRBD2 (7 bases each). Germline assignment: CDR1 SNHLY and CDR2 FYNNEI. CDR3 length: 14 amino acids. Trimming pared 4 bases from V and 1 base from J, leaving 11 bases between. Written as DNA, the CDR3 is TGTGCCAGCAGTGGACAGGGAGGGTCCTACGAGCAGTACTTC. Its protein is CASSGQGGSYEQYF.

The rearrangement links TRBV28 to TRBJ1-1; no clear D. The V and J ends lost 5 bases and 6 bases respectively, with 19 bases between them. CDR3 length: 15 residues. Germline CDR1 and CDR2: MDHEN and SYDVKM. CDR3 sequence (DNA): TGTGCCAGCAGTACCTACCTTCGGGCGGTCTCTGAAGCTTTCTTT. This translates into CASSTYLRAVSEAFF.

CDR3 DNA: TGTGCCAGCAGCCCCCCTGGCGGGAGGCCCACAGATACGCAGTATTTT. It codes for CASSPPGGRPTDTQYF. The chain couples TRBV5-4 to TRBJ2-3, with TRBD2 matching over 8 bases. The CDR3 contains 16 residues. The J segment lost 2 bases and the V segment lost 4 bases, leaving 9 bases of the junction unmatched. The germline V gene has CDR1 SGHNT and CDR2 YYREEE (reference sequence).

V and J are TRBV5-5 and TRBJ1-1, with a tentative D call TRBD1 (6 bases). Germline loops: CDR1 SGHKS, CDR2 YYEKEE (reference sequence). The germline V and J ends were trimmed by 3 bases and 3 bases, with 9 bases remaining between them. This CDR3 is 13 amino acids long. CDR3 sequence: CASSWAGDTEAFF. CDR3 DNA: TGTGCCAGCAGCTGGGCAGGGGACACTGAAGCTTTCTTT.